A selection of T cell receptor beta chains follows, all from one sample in a study of T-cell reconstitution after alpha-beta-depleted transplantation in children. TCRdb used MiXCR to reprocess the PCR reads, holding one entry per CDR3 protein. Of about 77,000 distinct CDR3 sequences detected, 18% appear once; the ten largest clones hold 45% to 55%. The sequencing used PBMCs, mostly from graft donor cells, collected 360 days after TCRalphabeta/CD19-depleted stem cell transplant. These receptor sequences come from a male patient between 2 and 10 years old who had a stem cell transplant for acute lymphoblastic leukemia, so the T cells may come from the graft donor. CDR3s include the opening cysteine and the closing phenylalanine or tryptophan. The order of the fields is CDR3 protein, CDR3 DNA, clone size, V gene, J gene, D gene. The D gene is left open where the match is weak. For some rows the clone size is stated as once, few or many, or as a class when expanded; others skip it.

CDR3 protein: CASKEGMGSVYGYTF; CDR3 DNA: TGTGCCAGCAAGGAGGGGATGGGGTCGGTCTACGGCTACACCTTC; clone size: many; V gene: TRBV6-5; J gene: TRBJ1-2; D gene: .
CDR3 protein: CASSLGRLAGFNEQFF; CDR3 DNA: TGTGCCAGCAGCTTGGGGAGACTAGCGGGTTTCAATGAGCAGTTCTTC; clone size: medium-sized; V gene: TRBV11-2; J gene: TRBJ2-1; D gene: TRBD2
CDR3 protein: CAWSGTGIPGAKNIQYF; CDR3 DNA: TGTGCCTGGTCCGGGACAGGGATTCCCGGAGCCAAAAACATTCAGTACTTC; clone size: few; V gene: TRBV30; J gene: TRBJ2-4; D gene: TRBD1
CDR3 protein: CASSFLPGNTIYF; CDR3 DNA: TGCGCCAGCAGCTTTCTACCTGGAAACACCATATATTTT; clone size: .; V gene: TRBV5-1; J gene: TRBJ1-3; D gene: .
CDR3 protein: CASSFSYEQYF; CDR3 DNA: TGTGCCAGCAGTTTCTCGTACGAGCAGTACTTC; clone size: many; V gene: TRBV12-3/TRBV12-4; J gene: TRBJ2-7; D gene: .
CDR3 protein: CATSDRQGRGSYEQYF; CDR3 DNA: TGTGCCACCAGTGATCGACAGGGCAGGGGTTCCTACGAGCAGTACTTC; clone size: many; V gene: TRBV24-1; J gene: TRBJ2-7; D gene: TRBD1
CDR3 protein: CASSDGTANSYYYGYTF; CDR3 DNA: TGTGCCAGCAGCGACGGGACAGCGAACTCCTATTACTATGGCTACACCTTC; clone size: .; V gene: TRBV9; J gene: TRBJ1-2; D gene: TRBD1
CDR3 protein: CASSWGQESSYEQYF; CDR3 DNA: TGTGCTAGCAGCTGGGGACAGGAGAGCTCCTACGAGCAGTACTTC; clone size: .; V gene: TRBV7-7; J gene: TRBJ2-7; D gene: TRBD1
CDR3 protein: CTSSPGQGPSYEQYF; CDR3 DNA: TGTACCAGCAGTCCCGGACAGGGGCCGTCCTACGAGCAGTACTTC; clone size: .; V gene: TRBV6-1; J gene: TRBJ2-7; D gene: TRBD1
CDR3 protein: CASSLGLAAINEQFF; CDR3 DNA: TGCGCCAGCAGCTTGGGGCTAGCGGCTATCAATGAGCAGTTCTTC; clone size: few; V gene: TRBV5-1; J gene: TRBJ2-1; D gene: TRBD2
CDR3 protein: CASSLYGNTDTQYF; CDR3 DNA: TGTGCCAGCAGCTTGTACGGTAACACAGATACGCAGTATTTT; clone size: few; V gene: TRBV5-6; J gene: TRBJ2-3; D gene: .
CDR3 protein: CASSPHRRMGYTF; CDR3 DNA: TGTGCCAGCAGTCCCCACAGGCGCATGGGCTACACCTTC; clone size: .; V gene: TRBV12-3/TRBV12-4; J gene: TRBJ1-2; D gene: .
CDR3 protein: CASSLALSLGQGAQGYTF; CDR3 DNA: TGTGCCAGCAGTTTAGCGCTCTCCCTTGGACAGGGGGCGCAAGGCTACACCTTC; clone size: .; V gene: TRBV12-3/TRBV12-4; J gene: TRBJ1-2; D gene: TRBD1
CDR3 protein: CAISRTSGGDEQFF; CDR3 DNA: TGTGCCATCAGTCGGACTAGCGGGGGGGATGAGCAGTTCTTC; clone size: few; V gene: TRBV10-3; J gene: TRBJ2-1; D gene: TRBD2
CDR3 protein: CASSLGPRGGPDSTDTQYF; CDR3 DNA: TGCGCCAGCAGCTTGGGCCCCCGCGGTGGTCCCGATAGCACAGATACGCAGTATTTT; clone size: .; V gene: TRBV5-1; J gene: TRBJ2-3; D gene: .
CDR3 protein: CAGRQLDYTF; CDR3 DNA: TGTGCCGGACGACAGCTGGACTACACCTTC; clone size: few; V gene: TRBV2; J gene: TRBJ1-2; D gene: .
CDR3 protein: CASVDLRGTEMNYGYTF; CDR3 DNA: TGTGCCAGCGTTGATCTCCGTGGGACAGAGATGAACTATGGCTACACCTTC; clone size: medium-sized; V gene: TRBV28; J gene: TRBJ1-2; D gene: TRBD1
CDR3 protein: CASSFNLGITRNEQFF; CDR3 DNA: TGTGCCAGCAGCTTTAACCTGGGCATTACTCGGAATGAGCAGTTCTTC; clone size: .; V gene: TRBV7-9; J gene: TRBJ2-1; D gene: .
CDR3 protein: CASSLTPNTGELFF; CDR3 DNA: TGTGCCAGCAGCCTGACACCGAACACCGGGGAGCTGTTTTTT; clone size: many; V gene: TRBV7-9; J gene: TRBJ2-2; D gene: .
CDR3 protein: CASSLGSGIAYNEQFF; CDR3 DNA: TGCGCCAGCAGCTTGGGAAGCGGGATTGCCTACAATGAGCAGTTCTTC; clone size: many; V gene: TRBV5-1; J gene: TRBJ2-1; D gene: TRBD2
CDR3 protein: CASSYDLRTEAFF; CDR3 DNA: TGTGCCAGCAGTTACGATCTGCGTACTGAAGCTTTCTTT; clone size: many; V gene: TRBV6-5; J gene: TRBJ1-1; D gene: .
CDR3 protein: CASSPRDRAFYEQYF; CDR3 DNA: TGTGCCAGCAGTCCCCGGGACAGGGCATTCTACGAGCAGTACTTC; clone size: .; V gene: TRBV12-3/TRBV12-4; J gene: TRBJ2-7; D gene: TRBD1
CDR3 protein: CATGTGRNEQYF; CDR3 DNA: TGTGCCACTGGGACAGGGAGGAACGAGCAGTACTTC; clone size: few; V gene: TRBV24-1; J gene: TRBJ2-7; D gene: TRBD1
CDR3 protein: CASSTAGNEQFF; CDR3 DNA: TGTGCCAGCAGCACCGCGGGGAATGAGCAGTTCTTC; clone size: .; V gene: TRBV5-4; J gene: TRBJ2-1; D gene: .
CDR3 protein: CASSLDHSTDTQYF; CDR3 DNA: TGTGCCAGCAGCTTAGATCATAGCACAGATACGCAGTATTTT; clone size: .; V gene: TRBV7-9; J gene: TRBJ2-3; D gene: .
CDR3 protein: CASGFSSGVGGTQYF; CDR3 DNA: TGTGCTAGTGGTTTCTCTAGCGGGGTCGGGGGGACCCAGTACTTC; clone size: .; V gene: TRBV12-5; J gene: TRBJ2-5; D gene: TRBD2
CDR3 protein: CASSLIRGGEKLFF; CDR3 DNA: TGTGCCAGCAGTTTAATTAGGGGGGGCGAAAAACTGTTTTTT; clone size: few; V gene: TRBV12-3/TRBV12-4; J gene: TRBJ1-4; D gene: .
CDR3 protein: CASSLSSGLAGGVAKNIQYF; CDR3 DNA: TGTGCCAGCAGCTTGTCTTCGGGACTAGCGGGAGGGGTAGCCAAAAACATTCAGTACTTC; clone size: .; V gene: TRBV5-6; J gene: TRBJ2-4; D gene: TRBD2
CDR3 protein: CASSGGPDTQYF; CDR3 DNA: TGTGCCAGCAGTGGGGGACCAGATACGCAGTATTTT; clone size: few; V gene: TRBV2; J gene: TRBJ2-3; D gene: .
CDR3 protein: CASSESRTSYEQYF; CDR3 DNA: TGTGCCAGCAGTGAGAGCCGAACTAGCTACGAGCAGTACTTC; clone size: .; V gene: TRBV2; J gene: TRBJ2-7; D gene: .
CDR3 protein: CASSSLVGRFNEQFF; CDR3 DNA: TGCGCCAGCAGCTCCCTTGTGGGGCGCTTCAATGAGCAGTTCTTC; clone size: few; V gene: TRBV5-1; J gene: TRBJ2-1; D gene: .
CDR3 protein: CASRTGREAFF; CDR3 DNA: TGTGCCAGCAGGACAGGGAGAGAAGCTTTCTTT; clone size: .; V gene: TRBV6-5; J gene: TRBJ1-1; D gene: TRBD1
CDR3 protein: CASSLWGSYEQYF; CDR3 DNA: TGTGCCAGCAGTTTGTGGGGCTCCTACGAGCAGTACTTC; clone size: .; V gene: TRBV12-3/TRBV12-4; J gene: TRBJ2-7; D gene: .